This paragraph covers one T cell receptor beta chain sequence. Its antigen remains unidentified. The source of the sample is a study of regulatory T cells in long-lasting Graves disease. J lost 5 bases, V lost 8 bases, and 12 bases had no gene match. Germline V gene lookup returns CDR1 SGHNT and CDR2 YENEEA. There are 16 residues in the CDR3. Noted time point: newly diagnosed GD, antithyroid drugs for less than 3 months. PBMC RNA served as the TCR library source. The study, taken as a whole, reports: Persistent disease exhibited a predilection for TRBV28, TRBJ1-2 and TRBJ2-5. Accuracy could have been hurt by small sample size.

CDR3 regions were amplified by Arm-PCR using iRepertoire HTBI primers to build TCR beta libraries. MiXCR was run by TCRdb on the multiplex PCR reads, yielding one entry per CDR3 protein. The sample contains roughly 410,000 distinct CDR3 sequences, around 16% of which appear only once. These same records also appear under a second study, on T cells in Graves' hyperthyroidism and ophthalmopathy. That paper notes: Patients aged 18 to 65 had newly diagnosed hyperthyroidism lasting under 2 months. Thyroid ultrasound and orbital computed tomography, with clinical symptoms and serum thyroxine and TRAb, informed diagnoses.

The sequence was obtained from a woman in her thirties or forties with Graves disease. The sequencing used peripheral blood mononuclear cells (PBMCs), collected at new diagnosis, from a patient treated with antithyroid drugs. The chain employs TRBV11-3 and TRBJ1-1; 12 bases align to TRBD1. This chain's CDR3 is CASGLGGQGARTEAFF. For the CDR3, the DNA is TGTGCCAGCGGCCTCGGGGGACAGGGGGCTCGTACTGAAGCTTTCTTT.